What follows is one T cell receptor beta chain and its context. Its cognate antigen is unknown. This sample was included in a study of T cell responses to AZD1222 COVID-19 vaccine. Combined were second doses at about 4 or about 12 weeks. Germline values: CDR1 MNHNS, CDR2 SASEGT. There are 14 residues in the CDR3. J lost 3 bases, V lost 3 bases, and 4 bases had no gene match. The method was immunoSEQ multiplex PCR; TCRdb's version includes in-frame clones alone and lacks a portion of them. The sample yields roughly 150,000 clones, about 90% seen once. Overall study results and limits: In the spike-specific TCR repertoire, nearly half reportedly target unmutated variant regions. Across spike, vaccine-associated CD4 TCRs were found, dominant at 160-218 and 743-854. Most donors were white British, females outnumbered males, and clonal diversity was possibly underestimated.

Sequencing used peripheral blood, obtained 28 days after the second AZD1222 dose. The TCR was taken from an adult who received the AZD1222 COVID-19 vaccine. The chain recombines TRBV6-1 with TRBJ2-7; 8 bases fit TRBD2. Written as DNA, the CDR3 is TGTGCCAGCAGTGATAGCGGGACTTTCTACGAGCAGTACTTC. This translates into CASSDSGTFYEQYF.